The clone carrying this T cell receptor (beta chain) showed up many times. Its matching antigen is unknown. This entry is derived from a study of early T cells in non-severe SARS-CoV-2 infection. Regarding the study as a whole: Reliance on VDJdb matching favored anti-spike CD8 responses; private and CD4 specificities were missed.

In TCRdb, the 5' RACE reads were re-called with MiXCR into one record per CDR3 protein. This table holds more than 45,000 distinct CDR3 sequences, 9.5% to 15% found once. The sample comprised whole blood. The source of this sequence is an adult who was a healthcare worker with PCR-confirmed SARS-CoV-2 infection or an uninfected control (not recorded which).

Written as DNA, the CDR3 is TGTGCCAGCAGCTTAGCGAGAGAAGCGCAGTACTTC. It encodes CASSLAREAQYF. The V gene is TRBV7-8, the J gene TRBJ2-7; no clear D. Trimming removed 0 bases at V and 9 bases at J, with 9 bases between. The length of the CDR3 is 12 residues. Germline V gene lookup returns CDR1 SGHVS and CDR2 FQNEAQ. Full variable domain (rest looked up from reference TRBV7-8 and TRBJ2-7): GAGVSQSPRYKVAKRGQDVALRCDPISGHVSLFWYQQALGQGPEFLTYFQNEAQLDKSGLPSDRFFAERPEGSVSTLKIQRTQQEDSAVYLCASSLAREAQYFGPGTRLTVT.